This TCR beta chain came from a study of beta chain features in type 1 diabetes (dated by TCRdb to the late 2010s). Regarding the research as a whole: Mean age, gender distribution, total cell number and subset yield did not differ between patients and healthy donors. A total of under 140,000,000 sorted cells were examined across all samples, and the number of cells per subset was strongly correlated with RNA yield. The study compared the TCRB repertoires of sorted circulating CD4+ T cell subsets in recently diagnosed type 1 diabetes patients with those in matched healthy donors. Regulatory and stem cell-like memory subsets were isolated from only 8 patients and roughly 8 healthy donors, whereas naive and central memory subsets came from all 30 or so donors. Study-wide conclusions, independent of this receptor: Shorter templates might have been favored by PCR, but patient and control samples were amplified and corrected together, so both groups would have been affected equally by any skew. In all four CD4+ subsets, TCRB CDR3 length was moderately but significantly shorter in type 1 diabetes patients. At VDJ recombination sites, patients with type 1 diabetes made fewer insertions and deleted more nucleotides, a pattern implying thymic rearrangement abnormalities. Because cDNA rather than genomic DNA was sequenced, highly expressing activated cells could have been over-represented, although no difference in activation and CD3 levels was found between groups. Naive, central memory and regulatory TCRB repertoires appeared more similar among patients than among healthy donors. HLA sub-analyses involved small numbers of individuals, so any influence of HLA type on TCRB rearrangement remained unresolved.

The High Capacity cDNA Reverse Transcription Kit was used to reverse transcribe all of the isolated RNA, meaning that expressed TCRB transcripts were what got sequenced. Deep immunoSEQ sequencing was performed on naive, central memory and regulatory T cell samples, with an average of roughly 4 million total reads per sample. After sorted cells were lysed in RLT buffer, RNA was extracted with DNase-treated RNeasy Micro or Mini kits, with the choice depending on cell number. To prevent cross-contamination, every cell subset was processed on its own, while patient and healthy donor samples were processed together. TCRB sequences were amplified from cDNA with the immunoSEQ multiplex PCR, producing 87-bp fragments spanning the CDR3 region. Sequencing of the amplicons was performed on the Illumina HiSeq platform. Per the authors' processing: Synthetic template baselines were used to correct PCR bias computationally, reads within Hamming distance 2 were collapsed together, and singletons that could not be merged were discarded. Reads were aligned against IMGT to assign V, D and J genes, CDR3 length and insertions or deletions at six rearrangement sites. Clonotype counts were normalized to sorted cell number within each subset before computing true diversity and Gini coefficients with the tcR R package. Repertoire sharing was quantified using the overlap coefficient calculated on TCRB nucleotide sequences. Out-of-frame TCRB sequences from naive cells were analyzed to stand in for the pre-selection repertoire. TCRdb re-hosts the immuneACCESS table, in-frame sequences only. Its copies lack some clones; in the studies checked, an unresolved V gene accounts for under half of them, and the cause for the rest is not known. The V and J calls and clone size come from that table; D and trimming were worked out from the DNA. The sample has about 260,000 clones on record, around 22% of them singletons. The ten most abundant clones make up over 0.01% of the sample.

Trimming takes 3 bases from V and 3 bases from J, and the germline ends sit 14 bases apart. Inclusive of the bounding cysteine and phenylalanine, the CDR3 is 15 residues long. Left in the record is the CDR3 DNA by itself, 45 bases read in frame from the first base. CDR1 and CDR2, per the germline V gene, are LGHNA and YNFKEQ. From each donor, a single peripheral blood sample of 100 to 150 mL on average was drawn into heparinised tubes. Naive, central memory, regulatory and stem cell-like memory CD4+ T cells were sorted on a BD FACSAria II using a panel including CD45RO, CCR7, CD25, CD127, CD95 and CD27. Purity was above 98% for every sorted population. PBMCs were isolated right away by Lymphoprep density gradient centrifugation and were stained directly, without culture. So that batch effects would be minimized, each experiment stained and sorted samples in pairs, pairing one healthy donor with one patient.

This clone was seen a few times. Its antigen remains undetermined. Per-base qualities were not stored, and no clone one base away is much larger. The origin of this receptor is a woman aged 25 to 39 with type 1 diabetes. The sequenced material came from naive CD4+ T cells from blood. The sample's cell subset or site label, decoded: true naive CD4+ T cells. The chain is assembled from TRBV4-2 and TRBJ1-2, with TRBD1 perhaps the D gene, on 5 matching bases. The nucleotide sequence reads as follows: TGTGCCAGCAGCCACGGGGGGAGGAATGACTATGGCTACACCTTC. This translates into CASSHGGRNDYGYTF.